These T cell receptor beta chains were read from a single sample in a study of shared clonotypes between healthy human individuals. Assay: immunoSEQ multiplex PCR; the TCRdb copy retains only in-frame clones and omits some. Of approximately 350,000 clones listed, over 65% were seen once; the top ten hold approximately 10%. What was sequenced was memory CD4+ T cells sorted from blood. The receptors were sampled from a young man in good health. The CDR3 runs from the conserved cysteine through the conserved F or W. D genes are given only for firm matches. Clone size appears in some rows only: once, few, many, or a class for an expanded clone.

clone size	CDR3 length	D gene	V gene	J gene	CDR3 DNA	CDR3 protein
many	17	.	TRBV4-1	TRBJ1-5	TGCGCCAGCAGCCAAGTAGGTCGGAAGACCGGGGGTCAGCCCCAGCATTTT	CASSQVGRKTGGQPQHF
.	16	.	TRBV7-9	TRBJ2-3	TGTGCCAGCAGCTTACGGGTGACGTCATCTGCAGATACGCAGTATTTT	CASSLRVTSSADTQYF
.	12	.	TRBV7-2	TRBJ2-1	TGTGCCAGCAGCTGGGGAGCGAGTGAGCAGTTCTTC	CASSWGASEQFF
few	18	TRBD2	TRBV28	TRBJ2-7	TGTGCCAGCAGTTTAGGTCCTCTAGCGGGACCTAGGGGCTACGAGCAGTACTTC	CASSLGPLAGPRGYEQYF
once	12	TRBD1	TRBV19	TRBJ1-2	TGTGCCAGTAGTGCACCAGGGGGCGGCTACACCTTC	CASSAPGGGYTF
.	14	TRBD1	TRBV18	TRBJ2-3	TGTGCCAGCTCACCACAACAGGGGACAGATACGCAGTATTTT	CASSPQQGTDTQYF
.	17	TRBD2	TRBV25-1	TRBJ2-1	TGTGCCAGCAGTGAAGCCGGGACTAGCGGAATAAACAATGAGCAGTTCTTC	CASSEAGTSGINNEQFF
many	14	.	TRBV5-4	TRBJ1-4	TGTGCCAGCAGCTTCGATCCAACTAATGAAAAACTGTTTTTT	CASSFDPTNEKLFF
once	14	TRBD1	TRBV2	TRBJ2-5	TGTGCCAGCCCTCGAAACCAGGGGGAAGAGACCCAGTACTTC	CASPRNQGEETQYF
.	13	.	TRBV11-2	TRBJ1-2	TGTGCCAGCAGCTTACTACAGGGTTATGGCTACACCTTC	CASSLLQGYGYTF
.	14	.	TRBV2	TRBJ2-7	TGTGCCAGCAAGAGGGATAGGGACCGGGGGGAGCAGTACTTC	CASKRDRDRGEQYF
.	15	.	TRBV5-1	TRBJ2-2	TGCGCCAGCAAGGAGGGGGCTTCGAACACCGGGGAGCTGTTTTTT	CASKEGASNTGELFF
.	14	.	TRBV6-1	TRBJ1-1	TGTGCCAGTATAGCGACAGGAATGAACACTGAAGCTTTCTTT	CASIATGMNTEAFF
.	17	.	TRBV10-1	TRBJ2-1	TGCGCCAGCAGTGAGTCGCCGCCGGCGGGATCCTACAATGAGCAGTTCTTC	CASSESPPAGSYNEQFF
.	17	.	TRBV7-2	TRBJ2-7	TGTGCCAGCAGCCCCACAGGGTTAGGGGTGTTGGGCTACGAGCAGTACTTC	CASSPTGLGVLGYEQYF
.	12	.	TRBV5-6	TRBJ1-2	TGTGCCAGCACCTTACGGTTATATGGCTACACCTTC	CASTLRLYGYTF
.	14	TRBD2	TRBV10-2	TRBJ2-7	TGCGCCAGCAGCACGACTAGCGGGGGAGGCGAGCAGTACTTC	CASSTTSGGGEQYF
.	14	.	TRBV9	TRBJ1-2	TGTGCCAGCAGCCCCCAGTCCATGAACTATGGCTACACCTTC	CASSPQSMNYGYTF
once	14	.	TRBV6-5	TRBJ1-5	TGTGCCAGCAGTTACTCGTGGGGCGGGCAGCCCCAGCATTTT	CASSYSWGGQPQHF
few	14	.	TRBV28	TRBJ2-3	TGTGCCAGCAGTTTTTTGCAGAGCACAGATACGCAGTATTTT	CASSFLQSTDTQYF
.	13	TRBD1	TRBV10-3	TRBJ2-2	TGTGCCTCCCAGGGGGATTTAACGGGGGAGCTGTTTTTT	CASQGDLTGELFF
.	16	.	TRBV18	TRBJ2-2	TGTGCCAGCTCTCGAGCGGAAGCTAGCTCTACCGGGGAGCTGTTTTTT	CASSRAEASSTGELFF